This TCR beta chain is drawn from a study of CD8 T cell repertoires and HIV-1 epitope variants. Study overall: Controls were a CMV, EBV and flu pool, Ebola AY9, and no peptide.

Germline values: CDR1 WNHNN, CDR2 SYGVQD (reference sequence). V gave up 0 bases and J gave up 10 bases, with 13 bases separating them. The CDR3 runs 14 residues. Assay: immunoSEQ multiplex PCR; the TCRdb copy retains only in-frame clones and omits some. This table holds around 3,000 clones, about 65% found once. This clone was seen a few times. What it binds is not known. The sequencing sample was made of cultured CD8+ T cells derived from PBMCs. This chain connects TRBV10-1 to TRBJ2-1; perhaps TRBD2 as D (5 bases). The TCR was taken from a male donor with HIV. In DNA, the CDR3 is TGCGCCAGCAGTGAGTCCGGAGGCCGAATAGAGCAGTTCTTC. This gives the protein CASSESGGRIEQFF.